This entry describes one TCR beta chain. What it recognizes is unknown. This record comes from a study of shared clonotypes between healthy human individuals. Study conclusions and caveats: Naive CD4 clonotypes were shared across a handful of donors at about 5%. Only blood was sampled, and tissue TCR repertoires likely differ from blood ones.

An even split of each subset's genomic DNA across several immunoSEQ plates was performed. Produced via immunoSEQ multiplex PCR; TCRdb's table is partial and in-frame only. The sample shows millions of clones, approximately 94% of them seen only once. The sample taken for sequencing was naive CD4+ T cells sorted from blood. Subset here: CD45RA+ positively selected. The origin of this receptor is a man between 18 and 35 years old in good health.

The DNA for the CDR3 is TGTGCCAGCAGCTCTGGGCCGGGGAATGAAGCTTTCTTT. Protein product: CASSSGPGNEAFF. This sequence joins TRBV5-4 and TRBJ1-1, with unresolved D. Trimming stripped 3 bases from V and 7 bases from J, with 13 bases between. Germline V gene sequence: CDR1 SGHNT, CDR2 YYREEE (reference sequence). This CDR3 region has 13 residues. Combining the CDR3 with reference TRBV5-4 and TRBJ1-1 gives the whole variable domain ETGVTQSPTHLIKTRGQQVTLRCSSQSGHNTVSWYQQALGQGPQFIFQYYREEENGRGNFPPRFSGLQFPNYSSELNVNALELDDSALYLCASSSGPGNEAFFGQGTRLTVV.